Each of the 27 T cell receptor beta chains below was sequenced from the same sample in a study of blood T cell repertoires in COVID-19. TCRdb's copy holds only in-frame clones and misses some; the assay was immunoSEQ multiplex PCR. In the table there are about 210,000 clones, around 84% of which are singletons. Specimen: PBMCs or T cells enriched from blood (not recorded which). The receptors shown here come from a man between 25 and 39 years old with acute COVID-19.

The genes are TRBV11-2 and TRBJ2-7; no reliable D call. The CDR3 loop spans 14 amino acids. CDR1 and CDR2 from the germline V gene are SGHAT and FQNNGV. V gave up 2 bases and J gave up 2 bases, with 10 bases separating them. Here the CDR3 DNA reads TGTGCCAGCAGCTTAATGTCGTTAGCCTACGAGCAGTACTTC. Its protein is CASSLMSLAYEQYF.

CDR3 region: CASSPTREKLFF. The CDR3 DNA follows: TGTGCCAGCAGCCCGACACGGGAAAAACTGTTTTTT. The rearrangement links TRBV5-5 to TRBJ1-4; D is uncertain. This CDR3 is built from 12 residues. Germline lookup yields CDR1 SGHKS and CDR2 YYEKEE (reference sequence). V shed 4 bases and J shed 8 bases, with 9 bases lying between them.

This chain links TRBV19 with TRBJ1-2; D is possibly TRBD1 (5 bases). CDR3 length: 15 amino acids. V dropped 3 bases and J dropped 4 bases, with 15 bases sitting between them. Germline V CDR1 and CDR2: LNHDA, SQIVND (reference sequence). The CDR3 DNA follows: TGTGCCAGTAGTATCACGGGCGCTGGGGCCTATGGCTACACCTTC. Amino acids: CASSITGAGAYGYTF.

The chain is built from TRBV5-1 and TRBJ1-2; D is unresolved. Trimming shortened V by 1 base and J by 0 bases, and 10 bases separated the two germline ends. Germline V gives CDR1 SGHRS, CDR2 YFSETQ. This CDR3 is 15 amino acids long. The CDR3 loop is CASSLKLTANYGYTF. CDR3 coding DNA: TGCGCCAGCAGCTTGAAATTAACAGCTAACTATGGCTACACCTTC.

With respect to this clone: Relative to the germline gene, one junction end is altered; a read error may explain this. The rearrangement links TRBV19 to TRBJ2-3; D not resolved. CDR3 size: 14 residues. Germline V lookup: CDR1 LNHDA, CDR2 SQIVND (reference sequence). In DNA, the CDR3 is TGTGCCAGTAGTAACTACATTACCCCAGACACGCAGTATTTT. Residues: CASSNYITPDTQYF.

The V gene is TRBV5-4, the J gene TRBJ2-2, with D possibly TRBD1 on 6 matching bases. The CDR3 contains 16 residues. Trimming took off 0 bases at V and 1 base at J, with 10 bases between the two ends. Germline V CDR1 and CDR2: SGHNT, YYREEE (reference sequence). This CDR3 reads CASSLGGQMNTGELFF. The CDR3 nucleotides are TGTGCCAGCAGCTTGGGCGGACAGATGAACACCGGGGAGCTGTTTTTT.

The rearrangement uses TRBV18 and TRBJ2-3; tentatively, D is TRBD1 (6 bases). Trimming removed 0 bases from V and 3 bases from J, with 13 bases in between. This CDR3 contains 16 residues. Germline values: CDR1 KGHSH, CDR2 LQKENI. The CDR3 is CASSPPVQGRTDTQYF. The CDR3 region has the DNA TGTGCCAGCTCACCACCGGTCCAGGGGCGAACAGATACGCAGTATTTT.

This chain uses TRBV6-5 with TRBJ2-7; perhaps TRBD2 as D (7 bases). V lost 0 bases and J 0 bases, leaving 9 bases between the germline ends. This CDR3 is 15 amino acids long. Germline loops: CDR1 MNHEY, CDR2 SVGAGI. The CDR3: CASSYSGGDSYEQYF. The CDR3 DNA sequence: TGTGCCAGCAGTTACTCAGGGGGGGACTCCTACGAGCAGTACTTC.

CDR3 residues: CASSPVRSEAFF. In DNA, the CDR3 is TGTGCCAGCTCACCCGTTCGTTCTGAAGCTTTCTTT. The V call is TRBV18, the J call TRBJ1-1; D is ambiguous. The CDR3 runs to 12 residues. Deletions cut 3 bases from V and 6 bases from J, with 8 bases between. Germline CDR1 KGHSH, CDR2 LQKENI.

The V gene is TRBV6-5, the J gene TRBJ2-2; D remains ambiguous. The CDR3 covers 15 residues. Germline assignment: CDR1 MNHEY and CDR2 SVGAGI. Trimming took 8 bases from V and 6 from J, leaving 19 bases between them. CDR3 loop: CASRVWVGAAGELFF. The CDR3 DNA is TGTGCCAGCCGCGTTTGGGTGGGCGCCGCCGGGGAGCTGTTTTTT.

The V call is TRBV6-5, the J call TRBJ1-2; D gene uncertain. The CDR3 runs to 15 residues. Germline assignment: CDR1 MNHEY and CDR2 SVGAGI. V was trimmed by 6 bases and J by 6 bases, leaving 20 bases between them. The CDR3 DNA follows: TGTGCCAGCAGAGACACGAGCAGGCCTACGGATGGCTACACCTTC. This translates into CASRDTSRPTDGYTF.

The chain couples TRBV6-6 to TRBJ2-6; 9 bases fit TRBD1. CDR1 and CDR2 from the germline V gene are MNHNY and SVGAGI (reference sequence). There are 16 residues in the CDR3. After removal of 6 bases from V and 3 bases from J, the junction contained 6 bases not matched to a gene. The CDR3: CASSLQGAFGANVLTF. As DNA, the CDR3 is TGTGCCAGCAGCTTACAGGGGGCGTTTGGGGCCAACGTCCTGACTTTC.

V usage is TRBV21-1 and J usage is TRBJ1-2; TRBD1 is the table's D call and was not checked against the DNA. TRBV21-1 counts as a pseudogene. The CDR3 covers 15 residues. The CDR3 sequence is CARWVQGTYFYGYTF. CDR3 coding DNA: TGTGCCAGGTGGGTTCAGGGGACATACTTCTATGGCTACACCTTC.

The J gene is TRBJ2-5, the V gene TRBV7-9; 9 nucleotides align to TRBD1. Germline-derived CDR1 and CDR2 are SEHNR and FQNEAQ (reference sequence). The CDR3 loop spans 16 amino acids. The J segment lost 5 bases and the V segment lost 5 bases, leaving 12 bases of the junction unmatched. This chain's CDR3 is CASSIGGTGNWETQYF. CDR3 bases: TGTGCCAGCAGCATTGGCGGGACAGGGAATTGGGAGACCCAGTACTTC.

The chain links TRBV5-4 to TRBJ2-2; 7 bases are a match to TRBD2. The CDR3 spans 15 residues. Germline V gene lookup returns CDR1 SGHNT and CDR2 YYREEE (reference sequence). After removal of 4 bases from V and 9 bases from J, the junction contained 12 bases not matched to a gene. CDR3 region: CASSPSGTTHRELFF. The CDR3 bases are TGTGCCAGCAGCCCGAGCGGGACTACCCACCGGGAGCTGTTTTTT. Full variable domain (rest looked up from reference TRBV5-4 and TRBJ2-2): ETGVTQSPTHLIKTRGQQVTLRCSSQSGHNTVSWYQQALGQGPQFIFQYYREEENGRGNFPPRFSGLQFPNYSSELNVNALELDDSALYLCASSPSGTTHRELFFGEGSRLTVL.

This chain uses TRBV30 with TRBJ1-5, with a possible D match to TRBD1 (5 bases). This CDR3 is built from 15 residues. Trimming took 3 bases from V and 2 from J, leaving 14 bases between them. The germline V gene encodes CDR1 GTSNPN and CDR2 SVGIG (reference sequence). CDR3 residues: CAWSTGGGGNQPQHF. Here the CDR3 DNA reads TGTGCCTGGAGCACCGGAGGAGGGGGCAATCAGCCCCAGCATTTT.

The gene calls are TRBV6-5 and TRBJ1-1; possible D gene TRBD1, 6 bases. The V end was cut by 6 bases, the J end by 6 bases, with 11 bases between. This CDR3 has 12 residues. Germline V gene sequence: CDR1 MNHEY, CDR2 SVGAGI. The CDR3, as DNA: TGTGCCAGCAGATTGACAGGAGCTGAAGCTTTCTTT. Translated, it gives CASRLTGAEAFF.

The chain carries TRBV7-7 and TRBJ2-3; D not resolved. The V and J ends lost 1 base and 2 bases respectively, with 7 bases between them. This CDR3 has 14 amino acids. The germline V gene encodes CDR1 SSHAT and CDR2 FNYEAQ (reference sequence). CDR3 in amino acids: CASSLGPTTDTQYF. Written as DNA, the CDR3 is TGTGCCAGCAGCTTAGGCCCTACCACAGATACGCAGTATTTT.

This clone has a single count. V is TRBV6-5 and J is TRBJ1-5, with D perhaps TRBD1 (5 bases). CDR3 length: 14 amino acids. Looked up from germline, CDR1 is MNHEY and CDR2 is SVGAGI. With 7 bases removed from V and 1 base from J, the gap between germline ends came to 11 bases. CDR3 in amino acids: CASIIPGSNQPQHF. As DNA, the CDR3 is TGTGCCAGCATTATCCCAGGGAGCAATCAGCCCCAGCATTTT.

The chain carries TRBV11-2 and TRBJ2-3, with TRBD2 matching 10 bases. V dropped 5 bases and J dropped 7; count of bases not matched to a gene: 6. CDR1 and CDR2 (germline): SGHAT, FQNNGV. There are 14 residues in the CDR3. CDR3 sequence: CASSLSGGSNTQYF. The CDR3 DNA reads TGTGCCAGCAGCCTTAGCGGGGGGTCAAATACGCAGTATTTT. Together with reference TRBV11-2 and TRBJ2-3, the CDR3 gives the full variable domain: EAGVAQSPRYKIIEKRQSVAFWCNPISGHATLYWYQQILGQGPKLLIQFQNNGVVDDSQLPKDRFSAERLKGVDSTLKIQPAKLEDSAVYLCASSLSGGSNTQYFGPGTRLTVL.

Comment on this clone: This same CDR3 is encoded by further DNA sequences in the sample. CDR3 nucleotide sequence: TGTGCCAGCTCGGGACAGGGGGCTGGAAACACCATATATTTT. This codes for CASSGQGAGNTIYF. This chain uses TRBV18 with TRBJ1-3, with 11 bases fitting TRBD1. V was clipped by 6 bases and J by 2 bases; unmatched bases: 0. The CDR3 is 14 amino acids. Germline-derived CDR1 and CDR2 are KGHSH and LQKENI.

The chain has TRBV7-9 and TRBJ2-2; 9 nucleotides match TRBD2. CDR3 length equals 16 residues. With V trimmed by 5 bases and J by 4 bases, 8 bases remained unmatched. Germline CDR1 is SEHNR and CDR2 is FQNEAQ (reference sequence). The CDR3 here is CASSPQGRGGTGELFF. DNA of the CDR3: TGTGCCAGCAGCCCCCAGGGGCGGGGGGGCACCGGGGAGCTGTTTTTT.

The rearrangement joins TRBV12-3 or TRBV12-4 to TRBJ2-3; D possibly corresponds to TRBD2 (6 bases). V was trimmed by 3 bases and J by 8 bases, leaving 12 bases between them. The CDR3 totals 13 residues. The CDR3 DNA follows: TGTGCCAGCAGTTTGGACACCGGGGGTACGCAGTATTTT. This codes for CASSLDTGGTQYF.

The V and J genes are TRBV7-9 and TRBJ2-3; D is undetermined. In germline, CDR1 is SEHNR, CDR2 FQNEAQ (reference sequence). This CDR3 spans 14 amino acids. Between the trimmed V and J ends, which lost 5 bases and 1 base, there was a span of 10 bases. CDR3 DNA sequence: TGTGCCAGCAGCATACCCCAGGGCACAGATACGCAGTATTTT. The encoded protein is CASSIPQGTDTQYF.

The rearrangement links TRBV28 to TRBJ2-1; TRBD2 matches 13 bases. V lost 7 bases to trimming and J lost 9 bases; unmatched junction nucleotides: 12. CDR1 is MDHEN, CDR2 SYDVKM, per germline. The CDR3 length is 16 residues. The CDR3 coding sequence is TGTGCCAGCAACATACTAGCGGGGGGGCCTTTCAGTGAGCAGTTCTTC. As protein: CASNILAGGPFSEQFF.

This clone came up once. This chain joins TRBV5-1 and TRBJ1-2; D remains unclear. The V gene lost 4 bases and the J gene lost 4 bases, with 11 bases spanning the gap. The CDR3 contains 13 residues. CDR1 SGHRS and CDR2 YFSETQ come from the germline V gene. CDR3 nucleotides: TGCGCCAGCAGCCCGAGCGCGGGCTATGGCTACACCTTC. Protein product: CASSPSAGYGYTF.

V and J are TRBV30 and TRBJ1-1; D perhaps matches TRBD1 (5 bases). The CDR3 is made up of 15 amino acids. Trimming removed 3 bases at V and 4 bases at J, with 18 bases between. CDR1 GTSNPN and CDR2 SVGIG come from the germline V gene (reference sequence). CDR3 coding DNA: TGTGCCTGGAGCCCGGTAAGTGGGGCCGGCACTGAAGCTTTCTTT. Encoded protein: CAWSPVSGAGTEAFF.